This T cell receptor (beta chain) was observed in a study of blood T cell repertoires in COVID-19. Clones were sequenced by immunoSEQ multiplex PCR, and TCRdb holds only the in-frame ones, with some missing. The profile covers more than 85,000 clones, with approximately 82% appearing a single time and 8% to 13% taken by the ten largest. Trimming stripped 7 bases from V and 5 bases from J, with 8 bases between. The germline V gene has CDR1 MDHEN and CDR2 SYDVKM. The length of the CDR3 is 11 residues. The sequence was obtained from a man aged 65 to 79 with acute or convalescent COVID-19. Sequenced: peripheral blood. The rearrangement joins TRBV28 to TRBJ1-2, with no clear D. The CDR3, as DNA: TGTGCCAGCAATCACCGGTATGGCTACACCTTC. Protein product: CASNHRYGYTF.